Below are 21 T cell receptor beta chains sequenced from a single sample in a study of CD8 T cells in ankylosing spondylitis. MiXCR, applied by TCRdb to the 5' RACE reads, yields one record per CDR3 protein. The table lists more than 250,000 distinct CDR3 sequences, roughly 10% of them singletons. The sample was blood, either unsorted or a sorted T cell fraction (not recorded which). The receptors shown here come from a female donor with ankylosing spondylitis or in good health (not recorded which).

This clonotype has a count of ten or more. The chain is built from TRBV28 and TRBJ2-3; TRBD1 matches at 7 bases. Germline V gene sequence: CDR1 MDHEN, CDR2 SYDVKM. This CDR3 contains 14 residues. The trim removed 5 bases at V and 2 bases at J, leaving 4 bases unmatched. Here the CDR3 reads CASSPGQNTDTQYF. The CDR3 DNA sequence: TGTGCCAGCAGTCCGGGACAGAACACAGATACGCAGTATTTT.

This clonotype was found a few times. The V gene is TRBV20-1, the J gene TRBJ2-2; 12 bases are shared with TRBD2. The germline CDR1 and CDR2 sequences are DFQATT and SNEGSKA (reference sequence). V shed 6 bases, J shed 6 bases, and the junction held 14 bases outside the gene matches. This CDR3 has 17 amino acids. CDR3 nucleotide sequence: TGCAGTGCCAAGAGTCTGACTAGCGGGAGTGGCCCCGGGGAGCTGTTTTTT. This codes for CSAKSLTSGSGPGELFF.

In this sample, this clonotype turned up many times. This chain links TRBV28 with TRBJ1-2, with 7 positions matching TRBD1. Germline V gene lookup returns CDR1 MDHEN and CDR2 SYDVKM. The CDR3 length is 12 residues. V was pared by 6 bases and J by 8 bases, with 6 bases of the junction left unmatched. CDR3 sequence (DNA): TGTGCCAGCAGCCTCCCCAGGGGGGGCTACACCTTC. Amino acids: CASSLPRGGYTF.

This clonotype was recorded at least ten times. The rearrangement joins TRBV12-3 or TRBV12-4 to TRBJ2-1; perhaps TRBD2 as D (5 bases). V was clipped by 6 bases and J by 12 bases, with 15 bases between them. The CDR3 is made up of 12 amino acids. The CDR3 spells CASRSEGPAQFF. The DNA for the CDR3 is TGTGCCAGCAGATCAGAGGGCCCTGCGCAGTTCTTC.

The genes are TRBV27 and TRBJ2-7; the match to TRBD2 covers 13 bases. The V and J ends lost 5 bases and 6 bases, in that order; junction bases with no gene match: 7. The CDR3 consists of 15 residues. Germline assignment: CDR1 MNHEY and CDR2 SMNVEV (reference sequence). The CDR3 spells CASSLGTSGIGEQYF. The CDR3 bases are TGTGCCAGCAGTCTCGGGACTAGCGGGATAGGCGAGCAGTACTTC.

The J gene is TRBJ1-2, the V gene TRBV29-1; 10 bases are shared with TRBD1. V dropped 2 bases and J dropped 8; count of bases not matched to a gene: 11. CDR3 length: 15 amino acids. Germline-derived CDR1 and CDR2 are SQVTM and ANQGSEA. CDR3 nucleotides: TGCAGCGTTGAAAGGGGGGACAGGGGTGACTCCGGCTACACCTTC. The encoded protein is CSVERGDRGDSGYTF.

This clonotype came up many times. The chain recombines TRBV5-1 with TRBJ2-7; TRBD1 aligns across 8 bases. Germline V gene data show CDR1 as SGHRS and CDR2 as YFSETQ. The CDR3 has 18 residues. J lost 0 bases, V lost 0 bases, and 11 bases had no gene match. CDR3 coding DNA: TGCGCCAGCAGCTTGGATGGGGACAGGAGACCCAGCTCCTACGAGCAGTACTTC. It specifies CASSLDGDRRPSSYEQYF.

This clonotype appeared many times. The chain carries TRBV5-6 and TRBJ1-2, with a weak D call TRBD1 (5 bases). The V gene lost 5 bases and the J gene lost 8 bases, with 16 bases spanning the gap. This CDR3 has 13 amino acids. In germline, CDR1 is SGHDT, CDR2 YYEEEE. The DNA for the CDR3 is TGTGCCAGCAGTCCACGACGGGACTGGGGCTACACCTTC. This encodes CASSPRRDWGYTF.

Ten or more counts support this clonotype. This sequence joins TRBV12-3 or TRBV12-4 and TRBJ2-5, with TRBD2 matching 14 bases. Germline trimming cut 6 bases from V and 4 bases from J; bases unmatched to any gene: 7. The CDR3 runs 16 residues. CDR3 nucleotides: TGTGCCAGCAGCCCCGGGACTAGCGGGAGTATAGAGACCCAGTACTTC. Encoded protein: CASSPGTSGSIETQYF.

This chain connects TRBV20-1 to TRBJ2-5; 16 positions agree with TRBD2. The trim removed 6 bases at V and 5 bases at J, leaving 6 bases unmatched. From germline, CDR1 is DFQATT and CDR2 SNEGSKA (reference sequence). This CDR3 contains 15 residues. The CDR3 DNA reads TGCAGTGCCGGGACTAGCGGGAGGGTTCGGGAGACCCAGTACTTC. Encoded protein: CSAGTSGRVRETQYF.

This clonotype was found many times. The chain recombines TRBV11-2 with TRBJ1-6, with D possibly matching TRBD1 (5 bases). This CDR3 contains 17 residues. The germline gives CDR1 SGHAT, CDR2 FQNNGV. V was clipped by 4 bases and J by 10 bases, with 23 bases between them. CDR3 loop: CASSSPAGRRLESPLHF. CDR3 bases: TGTGCCAGCAGCTCCCCGGCAGGGAGAAGGTTGGAGTCACCCCTCCACTTT.

This clonotype was seen repeatedly, ten times or more. This chain joins TRBV5-1 and TRBJ2-3; the D gene is possibly TRBD1 (6 bases). This CDR3 comprises 16 residues. The germline gives CDR1 SGHRS, CDR2 YFSETQ. V was cut by 0 bases and J by 0 bases, with 11 bases left in between. The CDR3 coding sequence is TGCGCCAGCAGCTTGGACAGGGATTTTAGCACAGATACGCAGTATTTT. Residues: CASSLDRDFSTDTQYF.

The chain employs TRBV19 and TRBJ2-1, with D possibly TRBD2 on 5 matching bases. The CDR3 contains 15 residues. V was trimmed by 5 bases and J by 7 bases, leaving 18 bases between them. Germline V gives CDR1 LNHDA, CDR2 SQIVND (reference sequence). The CDR3 sequence: CASSLGVLPTNEQFF. CDR3 DNA: TGTGCCAGTAGTCTGGGAGTGCTCCCCACAAATGAGCAGTTCTTC.

This clonotype occurred many times. The chain is built from TRBV5-1 and TRBJ1-1, with 8 bases identical to TRBD1. Germline V lookup: CDR1 SGHRS, CDR2 YFSETQ. J was trimmed by 8 bases and V by 1 base; bases with no gene match: 10. The CDR3 sequence is 15 residues long. In DNA, the CDR3 is TGCGCCAGCAGCTTGCAGTTGGGGACAGGCGGGGAAGCTTTCTTT. This encodes CASSLQLGTGGEAFF. Full variable domain (rest looked up from reference TRBV5-1 and TRBJ1-1): KAGVTQTPRYLIKTRGQQVTLSCSPISGHRSVSWYQQTPGQGLQFLFEYFSETQRNKGNFPGRFSGRQFSNSRSEMNVSTLELGDSALYLCASSLQLGTGGEAFFGQGTRLTVV.

This clonotype was seen repeatedly, ten times or more. The rearrangement links TRBV3-1 to TRBJ2-1; 7 bases are shared with TRBD1. The J segment lost 5 bases and the V segment lost 4 bases, leaving 5 bases of the junction unmatched. The CDR3 has 14 amino acids. Germline V gene data show CDR1 as LGHDT and CDR2 as YNNKEL (reference sequence). DNA of the CDR3: TGTGCCAGCAGCCCCACGGGACAGAACAATGAGCAGTTCTTC. This sequence encodes CASSPTGQNNEQFF.

The chain joins TRBV30 to TRBJ1-1, with 7 bases that match TRBD1. J was trimmed by 1 base and V by 4 bases; bases with no gene match: 9. CDR1 and CDR2 from the germline V gene are GTSNPN and SVGIG (reference sequence). The CDR3 extends over 15 amino acids. The CDR3 coding sequence is TGTGCCTGGAATTTCGCTGGGACAGCGAACACTGAAGCTTTCTTT. Protein sequence: CAWNFAGTANTEAFF.

Only a few counts were recorded for this clonotype. CDR3 bases: TGTGCCAGCAGCCAATGGGGCTTGAATGAGCAGTTCTTC. Encoded protein: CASSQWGLNEQFF. The V gene is TRBV14, the J gene TRBJ2-1; tentative D call: TRBD1 (5 bases). CDR3 length: 13 residues. CDR1 SGHDN and CDR2 FVKESK come from the germline V gene. Trimming left V 2 bases short and J 7 bases short, with 9 bases between.

In its sample, this clonotype was seen many times. The chain recombines TRBV7-2 with TRBJ2-5; D gene unclear. Trimming pared 6 bases from V and 5 bases from J, leaving 22 bases between. Germline V gene data show CDR1 as SGHTA and CDR2 as FQGNSA. CDR3 length: 16 amino acids. CDR3 loop: CASSRLRHPLEETQYF. As DNA, the CDR3 is TGTGCCAGCAGTCGCCTAAGACACCCACTGGAGGAGACCCAGTACTTC. Based on the CDR3 plus reference TRBV7-2 and TRBJ2-5, the full variable domain is GAGVSQSPSNKVTEKGKDVELRCDPISGHTALYWYRQSLGQGLEFLIYFQGNSAPDKSGLPSDRFSAERTGGSVSTLTIQRTQQEDSAVYLCASSRLRHPLEETQYFGPGTRLLVL.

This clonotype was seen repeatedly, ten times or more. The chain carries TRBV28 and TRBJ1-2; 9 nucleotides match TRBD1. CDR1 and CDR2 (germline): MDHEN, SYDVKM. V trimming: 5 bases; J trimming: 8 bases; junction bases outside the gene matches: 6. CDR3 length equals 13 residues. CDR3 bases: TGTGCCAGCAGTCCCGGGACAGGGATCGGCTACACCTTC. This gives the protein CASSPGTGIGYTF.

This clonotype was detected many times. The chain carries TRBV6-1 and TRBJ1-6; TRBD1 is a possible D gene (6 bases). The V gene lost 4 bases and the J gene lost 3 bases, with 7 bases spanning the gap. Looked up from germline, CDR1 is MNHNS and CDR2 is SASEGT. The CDR3 loop spans 14 amino acids. CDR3 protein: CASSGTVYNSPLHF. The CDR3 coding sequence is TGTGCCAGCAGTGGGACAGTCTATAATTCACCCCTCCACTTT.

The chain recombines TRBV5-1 with TRBJ2-7; the D is unclear. CDR3 length: 15 residues. V was shortened by 1 base and J by 2 bases, with 13 bases between the two germline ends. Germline V CDR1 and CDR2: SGHRS, YFSETQ. CDR3 residues: CASSLRAESTYEQYF. The CDR3, as DNA: TGCGCCAGCAGCTTGCGGGCAGAGTCTACCTACGAGCAGTACTTC.